One and the same sample provided the 20 T cell receptor beta chains below, sequenced in a study of blood T cell repertoires in COVID-19. TCRdb keeps only in-frame clones here, not all; method: immunoSEQ multiplex PCR. Among 150,000 or so clones, around 92% were seen once, and the ten largest hold roughly 5%. The sequenced sample was peripheral blood. These receptors all come from a young man with COVID-19, enrolled during active disease.

This clone has only a few counts. The chain uses TRBV7-8 and TRBJ1-1, with 7 positions matching TRBD1. After removal of 5 bases from V and 0 bases from J, the junction contained 3 bases not matched to a gene. The germline CDR1 and CDR2 sequences are SGHVS and FQNEAQ. The CDR3 extends over 14 amino acids. As DNA, the CDR3 is TGTGCCAGCAGCCAGGGACAGCTGAACACTGAAGCTTTCTTT. This codes for CASSQGQLNTEAFF.

The rearrangement uses TRBV5-4 and TRBJ2-2, with 7 positions matching TRBD1. In germline, CDR1 is SGHNT, CDR2 YYREEE (reference sequence). CDR3 size: 13 residues. V lost 2 bases, J lost 8 bases, and 3 bases stayed unmatched. The CDR3: CASSFQDRGELFF. The CDR3 region has the DNA TGTGCCAGCAGCTTCCAGGACAGGGGGGAGCTGTTTTTT.

This chain connects TRBV10-3 to TRBJ1-2; 7 bases fit TRBD1. Losses at the gene ends were 10 bases for V and 4 bases for J; bases not matched to a gene: 21. Germline-derived CDR1 and CDR2 are ENHRY and SYGVKD. The CDR3 is made up of 17 amino acids. The CDR3 reads CATSGGGAALLGYGYTF. In nucleotides, the CDR3 is TGTGCCACGTCGGGAGGGGGCGCGGCTCTCCTCGGCTATGGCTACACCTTC.

The V call is TRBV7-6, the J call TRBJ2-1, with 7 positions matching TRBD1. Germline V CDR1 and CDR2: SGHVS, FNYEAQ. The CDR3 runs to 18 residues. The ends lost 1 base at V and 4 bases at J; junction bases unmatched: 13. The CDR3 nucleotides are TGTGCCAGCAGCTTAGTGGGGACAGCGTTCCCATCTTACAATGAGCAGTTCTTC. Translation: CASSLVGTAFPSYNEQFF.

This clone appeared a single time. The rearrangement joins TRBV7-9 to TRBJ1-2; 7 bases fit TRBD1. The germline V gene has CDR1 SEHNR and CDR2 FQNEAQ (reference sequence). The junction had 7 bases not matched to a gene; V was cut back by 3 bases and J by 6 bases. The length of the CDR3 is 14 residues. CDR3 protein: CASSLAAGGHGYTF. In nucleotides, the CDR3 is TGTGCCAGCAGCTTGGCGGCAGGGGGACATGGCTACACCTTC.

CDR3 DNA sequence: TGCGCCAGCAGCCAAGCCGAGGAGATGAGCTCCTACGAGCAGTACTTC. This encodes CASSQAEEMSSYEQYF. V is TRBV4-1 and J is TRBJ2-7; no definite D call. Deletions cut 1 base from V and 0 bases from J, with 13 bases between. CDR1 is MGHRA and CDR2 is YSYEKL in the germline V gene. The CDR3 is 16 amino acids.

The V gene is TRBV18, the J gene TRBJ2-5, with TRBD1 matching 9 bases. V lost 4 bases and J lost 4; bases outside the gene matches: 13. Germline V gene sequence: CDR1 KGHSH, CDR2 LQKENI. This CDR3 has 17 amino acids. CDR3 sequence (DNA): TGTGCCAGCTCACTACTTCGGGGACAGGGAGGAGGAGAGACCCAGTACTTC. Its translation is CASSLLRGQGGGETQYF.

The rearrangement joins TRBV7-8 to TRBJ1-4, with TRBD1 matching 8 bases. The germline CDR1 and CDR2 sequences are SGHVS and FQNEAQ. The ends lost 5 bases at V and 0 bases at J; junction bases unmatched: 8. The CDR3 has 17 amino acids. The CDR3 region is CASSPTGASTTNEKLFF. For the CDR3, the DNA is TGTGCCAGCAGCCCGACAGGGGCGTCGACAACTAATGAAAAACTGTTTTTT.

This clone was detected ten times or more. The gene calls are TRBV27 and TRBJ1-1, with D tentatively TRBD1 (5 bases). Trimming pared 4 bases from V and 4 bases from J, leaving 16 bases between. CDR3 size: 15 residues. Per the germline V gene, CDR1 is MNHEY and CDR2 is SMNVEV (reference sequence). CDR3 DNA: TGTGCCAGCAGTTCGACAGACTCGGTCGGCACTGAAGCTTTCTTT. It encodes CASSSTDSVGTEAFF.

This clone was seen only once. The chain has TRBV6-2 or TRBV6-3 and TRBJ1-1; the match to TRBD1 covers 7 bases. The J segment lost 2 bases and the V segment lost 4 bases, leaving 4 bases of the junction unmatched. This CDR3 has 14 residues. The germline CDR1 and CDR2 sequences are MNHEY and SVGEGT. The CDR3 loop reads CASSSGQDNTEAFF. The CDR3 bases are TGTGCCAGCAGTTCCGGACAGGACAACACTGAAGCTTTCTTT.

The chain links TRBV6-5 to TRBJ1-5, with 8 nucleotides matching TRBD1. Germline V CDR1 and CDR2: MNHEY, SVGAGI. This CDR3 has 15 amino acids. V lost 6 bases and J lost 0; bases outside the gene matches: 4. The CDR3 DNA reads as TGTGCCAGCAGACTCGGGACAGGTAGCAATCAGCCCCAGCATTTT. This sequence encodes CASRLGTGSNQPQHF.

This clone was seen a single time. The chain links TRBV27 to TRBJ2-1; 10 nucleotides match TRBD1. The CDR3 runs to 15 residues. Trimming cost V 3 bases and J 9 bases; bases outside gene matches: 8. Per the germline V gene, CDR1 is MNHEY and CDR2 is SMNVEV (reference sequence). The CDR3 protein is CASSLGTGVVGEQFF. The CDR3 coding sequence is TGTGCCAGCAGTTTGGGGACAGGGGTCGTGGGTGAGCAGTTCTTC.

Turning to this clone: Other DNA sequences in the sample encode the same CDR3. The J gene is TRBJ1-1, the V gene TRBV5-1, with D maybe TRBD1 (5 bases). The CDR3 spans 13 residues. The germline V gene has CDR1 SGHRS and CDR2 YFSETQ. The V end was cut by 4 bases, the J end by 5 bases, with 12 bases between. CDR3: CASSVQGSTEAFF. CDR3 sequence (DNA): TGCGCCAGCAGCGTGCAGGGTTCTACTGAAGCTTTCTTT.

This chain joins TRBV19 and TRBJ2-3; the D gene is possibly TRBD2 (5 bases). The germline V gene encodes CDR1 LNHDA and CDR2 SQIVND (reference sequence). The CDR3 runs 13 residues. V lost 6 bases and J 6 bases, leaving 13 bases between the germline ends. CDR3 sequence: CASSSPAADTQYF. The CDR3 nucleotides read TGTGCCAGTAGCTCCCCAGCGGCGGATACGCAGTATTTT.

The chain has TRBV11-2 and TRBJ2-7; D is perhaps TRBD2 (6 bases). The length of the CDR3 is 16 residues. The ends were cut back, 0 bases at V and 3 bases at J, with 15 bases in the middle. Per germline, CDR1 SGHAT and CDR2 FQNNGV. Written as DNA, the CDR3 is TGTGCCAGCAGCTTAGATCCGGGGGATCAGGGCTACGAGCAGTACTTC. This encodes CASSLDPGDQGYEQYF.

J is TRBJ1-4 and V is TRBV6-2 or TRBV6-3, with a possible D match to TRBD1 (5 bases). V was pared by 2 bases and J by 10 bases, with 20 bases between. In germline, CDR1 is MNHEY, CDR2 SVGEGT. The CDR3 totals 16 residues. CDR3 in amino acids: CASSYRATQGFGKLFF. The CDR3 bases are TGTGCCAGCAGTTACCGGGCGACTCAGGGTTTTGGAAAACTGTTTTTT.

The V gene is TRBV27, the J gene TRBJ2-1; tentative D call: TRBD1 (5 bases). CDR1 is MNHEY, CDR2 SMNVEV, per germline (reference sequence). Deletions cut 5 bases from V and 2 bases from J, with 13 bases between. The CDR3 sequence is 15 residues long. CDR3 bases: TGTGCCAGCAGTATCCAGGGTGGGCCCTACAATGAGCAGTTCTTC. The encoded protein is CASSIQGGPYNEQFF.

The CDR3 loop is CASQRGQGAGGYTF. For the CDR3, the DNA is TGTGCCAGCCAAAGGGGACAGGGGGCCGGGGGCTACACCTTC. V gene TRBV2 combines with J gene TRBJ1-2; 12 nucleotides line up with TRBD1. Germline V gene sequence: CDR1 SNHLY, CDR2 FYNNEI. With V trimmed by 8 bases and J by 8 bases, 9 bases remained unmatched. This CDR3 is built from 14 residues.

The chain employs TRBV7-2 and TRBJ1-1; D remains unclear. This CDR3 is built from 13 residues. Trimming took off 4 bases at V and 0 bases at J, with 6 bases between the two ends. Looked up from germline, CDR1 is SGHTA and CDR2 is FQGNSA. DNA for the CDR3: TGTGCCAGCAGCTCTCACATGAACACTGAAGCTTTCTTT. Residues: CASSSHMNTEAFF.

This chain connects TRBV2 to TRBJ1-2; D not certain. Germline loops: CDR1 SNHLY, CDR2 FYNNEI. V was shortened by 3 bases and J by 2 bases, with 16 bases between the two germline ends. The CDR3 loop spans 16 amino acids. CDR3 bases: TGTGCCAGCAGTGATGTACGGGAATCGCGGAACTATGGCTACACCTTC. Protein product: CASSDVRESRNYGYTF. Based on the CDR3 plus reference TRBV2 and TRBJ1-2, the full variable domain is EPEVTQTPSHQVTQMGQEVILRCVPISNHLYFYWYRQILGQKVEFLVSFYNNEISEKSEIFDDQFSVERPDGSNFTLKIRSTKLEDSAMYFCASSDVRESRNYGYTFGSGTRLTVV.